This T cell receptor (beta chain) was sequenced for a study of blood T cell repertoires in COVID-19. Whole-study context: The origin of the acute and convalescent COVID-19 samples was the United States, Italy and Spain. Sample material is recorded as cDNA or gDNA derived from T cells, B-cell-depleted T cells, or PBMCs.

The CDR3 sequence is 14 residues long. The V gene end was trimmed by 3 bases and the J gene end by 2 bases; junction bases not matched to a gene: 2. CDR1 SGHRS and CDR2 YFSETQ come from the germline V gene. Concerning this clone: Other nucleotide sequences from this sample produce the same CDR3.

Authors' analysis steps: Reference gene primers were amplified, and this amplification served to estimate nucleated cell counts. Profiling relied on immunoSEQ multiplex PCR, and the TCRdb table lists in-frame clones only, not all of them. That table gives V, J and clone size, and the DNA gave D and trimming. The repertoire consists of under 80,000 clones, with roughly 92% occurring once and the leading ten covering 5.5% to 6.5%. This chain joins TRBV5-1 and TRBJ2-7; 10 nucleotides agree with TRBD2. This clonotype was sampled from a human donor in a cohort sampled during active COVID-19. The specimen sequenced was peripheral blood. The CDR3 reads CASSSSGRAYEQYF. CDR3 coding DNA: TGCGCCAGCAGCTCGAGCGGGAGGGCCTACGAGCAGTACTTC.